A selection of T cell receptor beta chains follows, all from one sample in a study of T cell changes during pregnancy in multiple sclerosis. Clones were read by immunoSEQ multiplex PCR, and TCRdb kept only the in-frame ones, dropping some. The repertoire holds roughly 48,000 clones, with approximately 93% as singletons. Source: CD4+ T cells from peripheral blood mononuclear cells, taken in the first trimester of pregnancy. The receptor set was obtained from a female donor with multiple sclerosis, enrolled in a pregnancy study. Each CDR3 is given with its conserved first and last residue. Fields, in order: D gene, V gene, J gene, clone size, CDR3 DNA, CDR3 protein. D genes are given only for firm matches. Not all rows give a size; the values are once, few, many and, for expanded clones, a class.

>TRBD2|TRBV9|TRBJ2-7|NA
TGTGCCAGCAGCGTAGGAGCGGGGGGACAAGCTTCCTACGAGCAGTACTTC
CASSVGAGGQASYEQYF
>TRBD1|TRBV12-5|TRBJ1-3|NA
TGTGCTAGTGGGCAGGGGGCCTCAGGAAACACCATATATTTT
CASGQGASGNTIYF
>TRBD1|TRBV29-1|TRBJ2-7|NA
TGCAGCGTTGTTGGATCGGACAGGGGGCCCTACGAGCAGTACTTC
CSVVGSDRGPYEQYF
>NA|TRBV2|TRBJ2-1|NA
TGTGCCAGCAGTTCGGACACCCTCAATGAGCAGTTCTTC
CASSSDTLNEQFF
>TRBD1|TRBV10-3|TRBJ1-5|NA
TGTGCCACTGGGACAGGGCGAATGGGGTCGGGTAATCAGCCCCAGCATTTT
CATGTGRMGSGNQPQHF
>TRBD1|TRBV5-4|TRBJ1-2|NA
TGTGCCAGCAGCCCGGACAGGGGCTATGGCTACACCTTC
CASSPDRGYGYTF
>TRBD1|TRBV7-3|TRBJ1-5|NA
TGTGCCAGCTCCCGGGATTTAGGACAGGTAATATATAGCAATCAGCCCCAGCATTTT
CASSRDLGQVIYSNQPQHF
>TRBD2|TRBV19|TRBJ2-1|NA
TGTGCCAGTAGTATTGTCGGACTAGCGGGGGATGAGCAGTTCTTC
CASSIVGLAGDEQFF
>TRBD2|TRBV5-1|TRBJ2-1|NA
TGCGCCAGCAGCTTGTTGGGACTAGCTCGCGATGAGCAGTTCTTC
CASSLLGLARDEQFF
>TRBD1|TRBV5-4|TRBJ1-4|once
TGTGCCAGCAGCGCACAGGGGCTCGCAACTAATGAAAAACTGTTTTTT
CASSAQGLATNEKLFF
>NA|TRBV2|TRBJ2-5|NA
TGTGCCAGCAGTGGCGTGACCCAGTACTTC
CASSGVTQYF
>NA|TRBV28|TRBJ2-5|NA
TGTGCCAGCAGTTTATCGGGCAGTGAGGGGACCCAGTACTTC
CASSLSGSEGTQYF
>NA|TRBV9|TRBJ1-1|NA
TGTGCCAGCAGCCTCGGGACACAGAACACTGAAGCTTTCTTT
CASSLGTQNTEAFF
>TRBD1|TRBV18|TRBJ1-1|NA
TGTGCCAGCTCACGGGACAGGAACACTGAAGCTTTCTTT
CASSRDRNTEAFF
>NA|TRBV5-6|TRBJ1-6|NA
TGTGCCAGCAGTTACTACAGGGAAGGGTATTCACCCCTCCACTTT
CASSYYREGYSPLHF
>NA|TRBV5-6|TRBJ1-2|NA
TGTGCCAGCAGCTTGGGGACAGACTTGAGCTACACCTTC
CASSLGTDLSYTF